The 2 T cell receptor beta chains presented below share a single source sample, sequenced in a study of Graves' ophthalmopathy and Graves' hyperthyroidism. Amplification of the TCR beta CDR3 regions used RNA transcripts (as template). The first round was an RT-PCR with HTBI primers, and the second round was a multiplex PCR. A single record per CDR3 protein comes from TCRdb applying MiXCR to the multiplex PCR reads. Altogether about 400,000 distinct CDR3 sequences are present, 15% to 20% being singletons, with the ten largest covering about 1.4%. Source material: peripheral blood. The receptor set was obtained from a young woman with Graves' ophthalmopathy.

This clonotype was seen many times. The chain carries TRBV28 and TRBJ2-5; D is unclear. The germline gives CDR1 MDHEN, CDR2 SYDVKM. Trimming took 3 bases from V and 7 from J, leaving 12 bases between them. This CDR3 has 13 residues. The CDR3 reads CASSFRGSGTQYF. CDR3 nucleotides: TGTGCCAGCAGTTTTCGTGGTTCGGGGACCCAGTACTTC.

This clonotype was picked up many times. The chain joins TRBV15 to TRBJ1-2; 8 bases match TRBD1. Germline values: CDR1 LNHNV, CDR2 YYDKDF (reference sequence). The CDR3 length is 16 residues. V lost 3 bases to trimming and J lost 4 bases; unmatched junction nucleotides: 10. CDR3 in DNA: TGTGCCACCAGCAGGGATTTTCAGGGGGCGGCCTATGGCTACACCTTC. As protein: CATSRDFQGAAYGYTF.